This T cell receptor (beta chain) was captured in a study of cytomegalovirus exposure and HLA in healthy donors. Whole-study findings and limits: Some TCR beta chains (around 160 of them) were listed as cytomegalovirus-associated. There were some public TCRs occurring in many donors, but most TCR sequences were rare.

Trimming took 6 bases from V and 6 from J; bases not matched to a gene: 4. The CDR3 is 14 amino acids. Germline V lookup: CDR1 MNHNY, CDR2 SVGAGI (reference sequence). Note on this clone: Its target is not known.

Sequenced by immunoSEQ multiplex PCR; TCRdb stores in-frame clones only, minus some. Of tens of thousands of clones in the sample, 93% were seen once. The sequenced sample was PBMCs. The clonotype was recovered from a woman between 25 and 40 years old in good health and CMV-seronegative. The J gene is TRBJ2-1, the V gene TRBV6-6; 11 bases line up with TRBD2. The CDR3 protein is CASRLAGGFNEQFF. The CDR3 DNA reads TGTGCCAGCAGGCTAGCGGGAGGTTTCAATGAGCAGTTCTTC.